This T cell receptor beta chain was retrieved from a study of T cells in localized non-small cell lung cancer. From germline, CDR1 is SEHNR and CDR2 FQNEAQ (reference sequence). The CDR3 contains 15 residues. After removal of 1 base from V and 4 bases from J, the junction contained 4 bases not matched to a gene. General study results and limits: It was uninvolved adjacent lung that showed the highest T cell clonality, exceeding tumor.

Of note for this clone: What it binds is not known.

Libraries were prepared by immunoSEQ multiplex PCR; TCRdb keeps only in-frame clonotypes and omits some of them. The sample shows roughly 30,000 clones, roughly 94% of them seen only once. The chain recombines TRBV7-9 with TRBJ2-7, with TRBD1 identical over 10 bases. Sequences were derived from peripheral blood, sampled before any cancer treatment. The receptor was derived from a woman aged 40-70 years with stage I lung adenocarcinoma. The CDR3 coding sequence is TGTGCCAGCAGCTTAGTGGGACAGGGGACTTACGAGCAGTACTTC. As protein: CASSLVGQGTYEQYF.